The next 8 T cell receptor beta chains were all read from a single sample in a study of T cell repertoires in cytomegalovirus infection. The antigens for these receptors are not known. TCRdb passed the reads through MiXCR, listing each CDR3 protein once. The sample lists 45,000 to 55,000 distinct CDR3 sequences, roughly a fifth seen once, with 53% in the top ten. The input for sequencing was CD8+ T cells from cultured PBMCs, taken from culture after CMV antigen stimulation. The receptors stem from a human donor in good health (CMV status not recorded). Some clones in this sample may be carry-over from other donors' samples.

The chain uses TRBV2 and TRBJ2-7; the D gene is possibly TRBD1 (7 bases). Trimming left V 10 bases short and J 3 bases short, with 28 bases between. CDR1 and CDR2 from the germline V gene are SNHLY and FYNNEI. The CDR3 has 17 residues. CDR3 DNA: TGTGCCACCGATGGAGGGGAAAGGGGGACAGCTGGCTACGAGCAGTACTTC. Translated: CATDGGERGTAGYEQYF.

In its sample, this clonotype is medium-sized. The chain couples TRBV28 to TRBJ2-1; 7 positions agree with TRBD1. The CDR3 sequence is 16 residues long. The germline V gene has CDR1 MDHEN and CDR2 SYDVKM. V gave up 5 bases and J gave up 4 bases; unmatched junction bases: 11. The CDR3: CASSSRLTGTYNEQFF. In DNA, the CDR3 is TGTGCCAGCAGTAGCCGCCTGACAGGGACGTACAATGAGCAGTTCTTC. Together with reference TRBV28 and TRBJ2-1, the CDR3 gives the full variable domain: DVKVTQSSRYLVKRTGEKVFLECVQDMDHENMFWYRQDPGLGLRLIYFSYDVKMKEKGDIPEGYSVSREKKERFSLILESASTNQTSMYLCASSSRLTGTYNEQFFGPGTRLTVL.

Many counts were recorded for this clonotype. The chain recombines TRBV5-4 with TRBJ2-5, with 10 bases matching TRBD2. The CDR3 extends over 18 amino acids. J gave up 4 bases and V 0 bases, and 12 bases lay outside the gene matches. Germline V lookup: CDR1 SGHNT, CDR2 YYREEE (reference sequence). The CDR3: CASSLEGWRAGGSETQYF. The CDR3 bases are TGTGCCAGCAGCTTGGAAGGGTGGAGAGCGGGAGGGTCAGAGACCCAGTACTTC. The full variable domain, rest sourced from reference TRBV5-4 and TRBJ2-5, is ETGVTQSPTHLIKTRGQQVTLRCSSQSGHNTVSWYQQALGQGPQFIFQYYREEENGRGNFPPRFSGLQFPNYSSELNVNALELDDSALYLCASSLEGWRAGGSETQYFGPGTRLLVL.

In its sample, this clonotype was seen a few times. V and J are TRBV12-3 or TRBV12-4 and TRBJ2-3, with 7 bases matching TRBD2. This CDR3 has 16 amino acids. V dropped 6 bases and J dropped 2; count of bases not matched to a gene: 11. The CDR3 loop is CASSLRLAGITDTQYF. In nucleotides, the CDR3 is TGTGCCAGCAGCCTCCGACTAGCTGGGATCACAGATACGCAGTATTTT.

This clonotype has ten or more counts. This rearrangement joins TRBV5-1 to TRBJ2-7, with 7 bases fitting TRBD1. CDR1 and CDR2 from the germline V gene are SGHRS and YFSETQ. The CDR3 is 16 amino acids. Trimming at V came to 0 bases and at J to 3 bases, leaving 9 bases not matched to a gene. The CDR3 coding sequence is TGCGCCAGCAGCTTGGTAGTAGGGGGCGCAGGCTACGAGCAGTACTTC. Its protein is CASSLVVGGAGYEQYF.

This clonotype was observed a handful of times. This rearrangement joins TRBV28 to TRBJ1-2; D gene unclear. Germline CDR1 and CDR2: MDHEN and SYDVKM. The CDR3 is 13 residues long. Trimming pared 7 bases from V and 6 bases from J, leaving 15 bases between. The CDR3 DNA sequence: TGTGCCAGCATCTCGGAACGGCCTCATGGCTACACCTTC. The encoded protein is CASISERPHGYTF.

The sample holds many counts of this clonotype. This chain connects TRBV7-3 to TRBJ2-2; D is uncertain. V was trimmed by 4 bases and J by 2 bases, leaving 8 bases between them. CDR3 length equals 14 residues. CDR1 and CDR2 from the germline V gene are SGHTA and FQGTGA. As DNA, the CDR3 is TGTGCCAGCAGCTCCCTGCCTAACACCGGGGAGCTGTTTTTT. Its protein is CASSSLPNTGELFF.

The table lists this clonotype with a few counts. The chain employs TRBV7-9 and TRBJ2-7; tentatively, D is TRBD1 (6 bases). The CDR3 loop spans 13 amino acids. Germline CDR1 and CDR2: SEHNR and FQNEAQ (reference sequence). V was shortened by 4 bases and J by 6 bases, with 13 bases between the two germline ends. The CDR3 nucleotides are TGTGCCAGCAGCTCAGCACAGGGTTTCGAGCAGTACTTC. Protein product: CASSSAQGFEQYF.